This TCR beta chain was sequenced in a study of T cells in Graves' hyperthyroidism and ophthalmopathy. RNA transcripts yielded amplified TCR beta CDR3 regions. The HTBI set primed first-round TCR CDR3 RT-PCR. TCRdb passed the multiplex PCR reads through MiXCR, listing each CDR3 protein once. The sample lists a few hundred thousand distinct CDR3 sequences, approximately 44% occurring once. This clonotype was seen ten or more times. The germline V gene encodes CDR1 LGHNT and CDR2 FRNRAP. The CDR3 totals 17 residues. V dropped 2 bases and J dropped 0 bases, with 17 bases sitting between them. The sequencing sample was made of peripheral blood or thyroid tissue (not recorded which). The genes are TRBV12-5 and TRBJ2-7; maybe TRBD1 (6 bases). This TCR derives from a woman aged 18-35 years with Graves' hyperthyroidism. This chain's CDR3 is CASGLRPWTASSYEQYF. The CDR3 DNA reads as TGTGCTAGTGGTTTGAGGCCATGGACAGCCTCCTCCTACGAGCAGTACTTC.